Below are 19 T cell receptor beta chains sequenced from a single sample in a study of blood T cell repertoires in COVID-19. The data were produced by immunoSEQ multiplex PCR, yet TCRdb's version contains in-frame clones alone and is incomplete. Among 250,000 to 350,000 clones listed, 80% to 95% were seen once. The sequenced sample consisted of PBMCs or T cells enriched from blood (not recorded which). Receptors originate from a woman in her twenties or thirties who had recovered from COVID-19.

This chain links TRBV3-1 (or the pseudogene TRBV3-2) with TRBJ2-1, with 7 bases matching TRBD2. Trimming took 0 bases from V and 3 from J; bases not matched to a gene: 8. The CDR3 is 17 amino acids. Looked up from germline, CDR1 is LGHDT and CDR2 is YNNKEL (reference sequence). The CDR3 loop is CASSQDQAGTYYNEQFF. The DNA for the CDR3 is TGTGCCAGCAGCCAAGACCAAGCGGGAACCTACTACAATGAGCAGTTCTTC.

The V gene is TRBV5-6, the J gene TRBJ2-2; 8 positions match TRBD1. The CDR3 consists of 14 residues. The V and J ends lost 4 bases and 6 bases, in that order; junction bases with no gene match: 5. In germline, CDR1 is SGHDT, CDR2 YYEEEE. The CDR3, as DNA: TGTGCCAGCAGCACCGGGACAGGTCCCGGGGAGCTGTTTTTT. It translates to CASSTGTGPGELFF.

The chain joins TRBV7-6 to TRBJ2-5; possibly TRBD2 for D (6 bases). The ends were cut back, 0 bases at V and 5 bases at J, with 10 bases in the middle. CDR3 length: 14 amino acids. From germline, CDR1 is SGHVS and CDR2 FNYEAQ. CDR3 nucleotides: TGTGCCAGCAGCTTAGCCAGGAGCGGGGAGACCCAGTACTTC. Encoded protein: CASSLARSGETQYF.

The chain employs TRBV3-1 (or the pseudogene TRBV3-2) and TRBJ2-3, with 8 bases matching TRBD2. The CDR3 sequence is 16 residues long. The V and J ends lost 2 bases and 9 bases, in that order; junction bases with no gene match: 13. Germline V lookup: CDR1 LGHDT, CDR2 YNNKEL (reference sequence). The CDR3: CASSQTAGGGQRTQYF. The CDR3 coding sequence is TGTGCCAGCAGCCAAACTGCGGGAGGAGGGCAACGGACGCAGTATTTT.

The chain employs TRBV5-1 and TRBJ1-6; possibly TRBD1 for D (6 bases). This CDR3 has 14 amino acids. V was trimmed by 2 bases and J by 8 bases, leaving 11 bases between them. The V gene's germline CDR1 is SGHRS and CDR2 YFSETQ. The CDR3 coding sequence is TGCGCCAGCAGCTTCTTGGGGGCCGATTCACCCCTCCACTTT. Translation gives CASSFLGADSPLHF.

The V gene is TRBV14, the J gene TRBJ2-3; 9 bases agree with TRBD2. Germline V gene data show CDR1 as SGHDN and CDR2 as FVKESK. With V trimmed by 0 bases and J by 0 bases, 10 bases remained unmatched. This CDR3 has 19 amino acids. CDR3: CASSQELARTSVSTDTQYF. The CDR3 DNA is TGTGCCAGCAGCCAAGAGTTAGCGAGGACTAGCGTGAGCACAGATACGCAGTATTTT.

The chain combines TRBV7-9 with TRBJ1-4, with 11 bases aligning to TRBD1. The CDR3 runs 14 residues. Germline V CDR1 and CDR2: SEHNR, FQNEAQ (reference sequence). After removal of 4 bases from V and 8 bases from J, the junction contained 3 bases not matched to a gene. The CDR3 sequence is CASSSDRGQEKLFF. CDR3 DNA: TGTGCCAGCAGCTCGGACAGGGGGCAGGAAAAACTGTTTTTT.

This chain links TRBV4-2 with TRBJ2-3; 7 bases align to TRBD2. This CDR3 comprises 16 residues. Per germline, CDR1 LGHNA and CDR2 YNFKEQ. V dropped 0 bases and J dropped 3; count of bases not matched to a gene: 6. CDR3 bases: TGTGCCAGCAGCCAAGATGTGGGCGGGAGTACAGATACGCAGTATTTT. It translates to CASSQDVGGSTDTQYF.

The CDR3 DNA is TGTGCCAGCAGCCCGACTAGCGTCTCCTACAATGAGCAGTTCTTC. Translation gives CASSPTSVSYNEQFF. J is TRBJ2-1 and V is TRBV7-8, with TRBD2 identical over 8 bases. Germline V gene lookup returns CDR1 SGHVS and CDR2 FQNEAQ. The CDR3 spans 15 residues. Trimming at V came to 5 bases and at J to 0 bases, leaving 3 bases not matched to a gene.

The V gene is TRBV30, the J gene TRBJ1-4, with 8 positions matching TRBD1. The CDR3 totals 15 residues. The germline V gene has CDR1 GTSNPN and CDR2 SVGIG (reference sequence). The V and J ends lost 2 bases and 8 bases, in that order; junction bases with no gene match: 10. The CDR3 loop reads CAWSRSTGDREKLFF. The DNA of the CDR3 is TGTGCCTGGAGTAGGTCGACAGGGGATAGGGAAAAACTGTTTTTT.

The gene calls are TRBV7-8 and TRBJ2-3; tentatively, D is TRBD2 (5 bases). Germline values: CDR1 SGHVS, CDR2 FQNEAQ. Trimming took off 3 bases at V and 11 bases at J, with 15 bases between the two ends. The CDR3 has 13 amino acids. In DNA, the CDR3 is TGTGCCAGCAGCTTTCGGGGAGTCGAGGGGCAGTATTTT. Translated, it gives CASSFRGVEGQYF.

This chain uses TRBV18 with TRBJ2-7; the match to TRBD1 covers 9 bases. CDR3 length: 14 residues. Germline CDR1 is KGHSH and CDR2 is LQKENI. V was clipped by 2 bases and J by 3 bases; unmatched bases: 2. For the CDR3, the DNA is TGTGCCAGCTCACCAATGGGACAGGGCTACGAGCAGTACTTC. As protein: CASSPMGQGYEQYF.

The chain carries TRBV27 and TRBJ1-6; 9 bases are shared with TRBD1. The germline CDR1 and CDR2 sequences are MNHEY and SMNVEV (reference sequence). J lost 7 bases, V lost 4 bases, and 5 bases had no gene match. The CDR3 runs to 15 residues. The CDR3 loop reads CASSSRTGDNSPLHF. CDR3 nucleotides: TGTGCCAGCAGTTCCCGGACAGGGGACAATTCACCCCTCCACTTT.

CDR3 sequence reads: CASSPLPSGNFYEQFF. CDR3 nucleotides: TGTGCCAGCAGCCCTCTGCCTAGCGGGAATTTCTATGAGCAGTTCTTC. The rearrangement uses TRBV6-2 or TRBV6-3 and TRBJ2-1; 9 nucleotides line up with TRBD2. Trimming removed 6 bases from V and 8 bases from J; junction bases left unmatched: 14. The CDR3 loop spans 16 amino acids. Per germline, CDR1 MNHEY and CDR2 SVGEGT.

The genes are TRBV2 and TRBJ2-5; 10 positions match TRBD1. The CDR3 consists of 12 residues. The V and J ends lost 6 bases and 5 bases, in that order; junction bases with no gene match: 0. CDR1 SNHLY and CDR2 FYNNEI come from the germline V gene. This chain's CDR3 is CASRDRGETQYF. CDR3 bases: TGTGCCAGCAGGGACAGGGGGGAGACCCAGTACTTC.

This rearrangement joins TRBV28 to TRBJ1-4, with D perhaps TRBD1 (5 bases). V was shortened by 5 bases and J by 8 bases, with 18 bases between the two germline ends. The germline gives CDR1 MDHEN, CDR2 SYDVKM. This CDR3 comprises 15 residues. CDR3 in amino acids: CASSTRVTVLEKLFF. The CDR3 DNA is TGTGCCAGCAGTACTCGCGTGACAGTTTTGGAAAAACTGTTTTTT.

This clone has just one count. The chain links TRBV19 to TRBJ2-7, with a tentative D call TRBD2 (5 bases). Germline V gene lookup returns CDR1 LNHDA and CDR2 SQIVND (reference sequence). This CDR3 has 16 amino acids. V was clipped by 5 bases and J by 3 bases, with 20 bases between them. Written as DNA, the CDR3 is TGTGCCAGTAGTCCCTTGGCGGCGGGCGCCCTCTACGAGCAGTACTTC. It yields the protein CASSPLAAGALYEQYF.

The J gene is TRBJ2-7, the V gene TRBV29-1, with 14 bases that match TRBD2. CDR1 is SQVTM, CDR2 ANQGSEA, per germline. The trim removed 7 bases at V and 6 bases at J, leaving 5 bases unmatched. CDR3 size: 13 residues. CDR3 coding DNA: TGCAGCGGGGGACTAGCGGGAGTCGCCGAGCAGTACTTC. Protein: CSGGLAGVAEQYF.

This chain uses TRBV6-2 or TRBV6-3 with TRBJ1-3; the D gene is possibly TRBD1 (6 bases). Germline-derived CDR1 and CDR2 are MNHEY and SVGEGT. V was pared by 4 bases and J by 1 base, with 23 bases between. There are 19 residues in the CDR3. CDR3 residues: CASSFLRDTKPESGNTIYF. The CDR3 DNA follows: TGTGCCAGCAGTTTCCTCCGGGACACCAAGCCGGAATCTGGAAACACCATATATTTT.